The entry below describes one T cell receptor (beta chain). Its antigen is still unknown. The data originate from a study of CD8+CD57+ T cells in acquired aplastic anemia. Flow cytometry had shown expanded CD8+CD57+ cells in the patients chosen for sequencing. Every one of the patients had aplastic anemia (severe, acquired). Untreated patients provided the blood samples, with no therapy given before sampling. General observations from the study: No significant patient-versus-control difference appeared in CD8+ Simpson's diversity. The study identified around 28 CD8+ CDR3 sequences shared by patients and controls.

The study profiled TCR beta VDJ and CDR3 using genomic DNA as template. TCRdb called the reads again in MiXCR, with one record for every CDR3 protein. The table includes 50,000 or so distinct CDR3 sequences, 55% to 70% detected once. V lost 3 bases to trimming and J lost 2 bases, with 7 bases between them. The CDR3 has 12 amino acids. The germline CDR1 and CDR2 sequences are DFQATT and SNEGSKA (reference sequence). The sample taken for sequencing was sorted CD4+, CD8+, or CD8+CD57+ T cells (not recorded which) from PBMCs. The chain uses TRBV20-1 and TRBJ1-1; weak D call: TRBD1 (5 bases). This TCR came from a human donor with aplastic anemia. CDR3 sequence (DNA): TGCAGTGCTAGTGGGGGTAACACTGAAGCTTTCTTT. Protein product: CSASGGNTEAFF.